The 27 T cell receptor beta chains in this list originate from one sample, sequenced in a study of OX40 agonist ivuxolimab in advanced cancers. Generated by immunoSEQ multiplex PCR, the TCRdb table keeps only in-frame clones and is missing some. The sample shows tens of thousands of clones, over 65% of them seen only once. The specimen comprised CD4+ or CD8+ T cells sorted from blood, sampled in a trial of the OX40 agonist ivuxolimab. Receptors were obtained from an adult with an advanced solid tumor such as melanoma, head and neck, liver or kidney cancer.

The CDR3 protein is CSVDRTGNLYEQFF. The CDR3 bases are TGCAGCGTTGATAGGACAGGCAACCTCTATGAGCAGTTCTTC. The V and J genes are TRBV29-1 and TRBJ2-1; 7 bases align to TRBD1. The CDR3 runs 14 residues. Germline CDR1 reads SQVTM; CDR2 reads ANQGSEA. V lost 3 bases to trimming and J lost 8 bases; unmatched junction nucleotides: 10.

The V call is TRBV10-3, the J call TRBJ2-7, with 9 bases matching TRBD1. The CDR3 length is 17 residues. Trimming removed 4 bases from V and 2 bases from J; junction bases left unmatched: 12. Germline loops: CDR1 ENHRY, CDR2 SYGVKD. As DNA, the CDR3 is TGTGCCATCAGTGTTACCAGCGGACAGGGGTCCACCTACGAGCAGTACTTC. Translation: CAISVTSGQGSTYEQYF.

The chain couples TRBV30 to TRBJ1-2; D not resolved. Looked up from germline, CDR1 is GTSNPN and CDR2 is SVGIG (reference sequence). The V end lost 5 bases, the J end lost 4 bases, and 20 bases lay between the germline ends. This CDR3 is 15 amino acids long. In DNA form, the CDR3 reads TGTGCCTGGGGTCCTGGCAGGACGGGTAGCTATGGCTACACCTTC. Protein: CAWGPGRTGSYGYTF. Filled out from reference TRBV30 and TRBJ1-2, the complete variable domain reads SQTIHQWPATLVQPVGSPLSLECTVEGTSNPNLYWYRQAAGRGLQLLFYSVGIGQISSEVPQNLSASRPQDRQFILSSKKLLLSDSGFYLCAWGPGRTGSYGYTFGSGTRLTVV.

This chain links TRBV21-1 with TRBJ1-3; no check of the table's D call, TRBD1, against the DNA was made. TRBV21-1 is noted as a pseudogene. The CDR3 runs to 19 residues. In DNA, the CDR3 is TGTGCCAGCAGCAAAGCTCCCCGGATAAGGGGCCTCTCTGGAAACACCATATATTTT. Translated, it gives CASSKAPRIRGLSGNTIYF.

The CDR3 here is CASSTGTPSTGELFF. In DNA form, the CDR3 reads TGTGCCAGCAGCACCGGGACACCCAGCACCGGGGAGCTGTTTTTT. The chain joins TRBV7-3 to TRBJ2-2, with a tentative D call TRBD1 (6 bases). Trimming took 5 bases from V and 4 from J, leaving 14 bases between them. Germline CDR1 is SGHTA and CDR2 is FQGTGA. CDR3 length equals 15 residues.

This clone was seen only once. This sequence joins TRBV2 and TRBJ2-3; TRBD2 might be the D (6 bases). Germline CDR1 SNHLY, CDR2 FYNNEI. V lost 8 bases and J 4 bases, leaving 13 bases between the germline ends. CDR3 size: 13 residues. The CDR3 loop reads CASGGAGSDTQYF. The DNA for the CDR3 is TGTGCCAGCGGCGGGGCCGGATCAGATACGCAGTATTTT.

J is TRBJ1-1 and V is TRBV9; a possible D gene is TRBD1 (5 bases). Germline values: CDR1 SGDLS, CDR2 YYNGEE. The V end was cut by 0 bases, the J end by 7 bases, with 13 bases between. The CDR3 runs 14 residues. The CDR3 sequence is CASSVVTGPLEAFF. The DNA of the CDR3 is TGTGCCAGCAGCGTAGTCACAGGACCACTTGAAGCTTTCTTT.

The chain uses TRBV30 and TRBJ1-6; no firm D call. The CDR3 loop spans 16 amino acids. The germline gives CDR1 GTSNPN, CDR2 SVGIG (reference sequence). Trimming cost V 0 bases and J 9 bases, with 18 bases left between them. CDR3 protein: CAWSVFATSRSSPLHF. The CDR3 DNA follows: TGTGCCTGGAGTGTATTTGCGACTTCCCGGAGTTCACCCCTCCACTTT.

Here the CDR3 reads CASSLDRSNSSPLHF. The CDR3 DNA reads TGTGCCAGCAGCCTGGACAGATCTAATAGTTCACCCCTCCACTTT. The chain links TRBV7-8 to TRBJ1-6; TRBD1 might be the D (6 bases). The length of the CDR3 is 15 residues. Trimming cost V 5 bases and J 9 bases, with 17 bases left between them. Germline V gives CDR1 SGHVS, CDR2 FQNEAQ.

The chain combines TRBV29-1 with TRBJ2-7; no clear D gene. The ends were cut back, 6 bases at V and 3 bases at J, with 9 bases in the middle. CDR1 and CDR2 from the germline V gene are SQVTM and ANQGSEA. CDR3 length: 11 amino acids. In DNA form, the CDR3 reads TGCAGCGTCGGACCACTCTACGAGCAGTACTTC. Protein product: CSVGPLYEQYF.

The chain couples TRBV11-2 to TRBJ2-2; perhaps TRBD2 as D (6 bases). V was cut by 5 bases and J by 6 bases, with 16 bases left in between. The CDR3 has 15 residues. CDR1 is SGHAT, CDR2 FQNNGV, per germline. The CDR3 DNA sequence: TGTGCCAGCAGCAGAACCCCGACGGGGGCCGGGGAGCTGTTTTTT. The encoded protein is CASSRTPTGAGELFF.

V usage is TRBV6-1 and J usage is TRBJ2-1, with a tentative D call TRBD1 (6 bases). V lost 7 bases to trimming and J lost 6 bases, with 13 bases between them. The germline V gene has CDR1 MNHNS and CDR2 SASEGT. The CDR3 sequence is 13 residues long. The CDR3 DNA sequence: TGTGCCAGCACACCAGGGGATGTCAATGAGCAGTTCTTC. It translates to CASTPGDVNEQFF.

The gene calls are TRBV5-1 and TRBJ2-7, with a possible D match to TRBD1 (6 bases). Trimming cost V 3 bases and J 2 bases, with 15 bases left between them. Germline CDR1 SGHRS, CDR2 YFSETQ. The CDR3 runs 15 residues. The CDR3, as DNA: TGCGCCAGCAGCTACGGACAGACCCCACCCTACGAGCAGTACTTC. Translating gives CASSYGQTPPYEQYF.

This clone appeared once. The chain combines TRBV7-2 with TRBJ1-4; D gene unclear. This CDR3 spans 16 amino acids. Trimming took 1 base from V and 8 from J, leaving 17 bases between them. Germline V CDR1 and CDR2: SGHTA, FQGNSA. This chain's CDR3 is CASSLEREASREKLFF. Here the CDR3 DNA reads TGTGCCAGCAGCTTAGAGAGGGAGGCTAGCCGGGAAAAACTGTTTTTT.

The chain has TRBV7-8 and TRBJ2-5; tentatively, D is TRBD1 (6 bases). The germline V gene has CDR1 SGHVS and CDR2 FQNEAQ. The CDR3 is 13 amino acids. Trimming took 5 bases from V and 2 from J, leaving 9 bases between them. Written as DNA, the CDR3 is TGTGCCAGCAGCCACAGGGAACAAGAGACCCAGTACTTC. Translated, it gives CASSHREQETQYF.

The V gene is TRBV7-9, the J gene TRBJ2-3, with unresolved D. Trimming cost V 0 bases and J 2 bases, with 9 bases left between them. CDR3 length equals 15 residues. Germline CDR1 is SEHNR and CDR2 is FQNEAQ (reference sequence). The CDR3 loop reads CASSLALRDTDTQYF. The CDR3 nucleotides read TGTGCCAGCAGCTTAGCGTTAAGGGACACAGATACGCAGTATTTT.

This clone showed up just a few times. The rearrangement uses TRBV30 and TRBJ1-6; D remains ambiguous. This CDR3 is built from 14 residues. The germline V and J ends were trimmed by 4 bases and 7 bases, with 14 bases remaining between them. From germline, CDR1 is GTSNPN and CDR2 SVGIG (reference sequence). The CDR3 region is CAWIPPRLNSPLHF. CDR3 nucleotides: TGTGCCTGGATTCCGCCCAGACTAAATTCACCCCTCCACTTT.

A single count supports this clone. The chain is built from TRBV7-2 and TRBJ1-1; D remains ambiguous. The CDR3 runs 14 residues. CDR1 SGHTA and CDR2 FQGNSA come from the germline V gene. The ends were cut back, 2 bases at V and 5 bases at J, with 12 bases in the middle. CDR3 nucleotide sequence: TGTGCCAGCAGCTTAAGACTCTCCGGGACTGAAGCTTTCTTT. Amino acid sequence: CASSLRLSGTEAFF.

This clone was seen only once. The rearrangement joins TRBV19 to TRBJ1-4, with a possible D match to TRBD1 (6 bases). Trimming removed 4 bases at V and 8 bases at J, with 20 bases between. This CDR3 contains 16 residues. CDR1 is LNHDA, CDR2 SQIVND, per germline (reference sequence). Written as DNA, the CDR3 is TGTGCCAGTAGTACCCCAGGGGCAGGGTTTCGAGAAAAACTGTTTTTT. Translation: CASSTPGAGFREKLFF.

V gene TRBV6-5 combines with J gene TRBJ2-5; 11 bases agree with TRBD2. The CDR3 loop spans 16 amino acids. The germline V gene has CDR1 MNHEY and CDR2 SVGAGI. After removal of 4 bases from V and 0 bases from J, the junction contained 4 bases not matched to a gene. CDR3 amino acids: CASSSGTSGYQETQYF. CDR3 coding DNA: TGTGCCAGCAGTTCCGGGACTAGCGGATACCAAGAGACCCAGTACTTC.

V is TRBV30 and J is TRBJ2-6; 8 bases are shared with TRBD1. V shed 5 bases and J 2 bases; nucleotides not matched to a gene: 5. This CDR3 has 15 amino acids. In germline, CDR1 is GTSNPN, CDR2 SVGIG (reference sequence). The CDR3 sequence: CAWASGGAGANVLTF. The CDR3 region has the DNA TGTGCCTGGGCCTCAGGGGGCGCTGGGGCCAACGTCCTGACTTTC.

The CDR3 is CAISGTPTGRDGYTF. The CDR3, as DNA: TGTGCCATCAGTGGTACTCCTACGGGCAGGGACGGCTACACCTTC. The genes are TRBV10-3 and TRBJ1-2; a possible D gene is TRBD1 (5 bases). The germline V gene encodes CDR1 ENHRY and CDR2 SYGVKD. V lost 4 bases to trimming and J lost 8 bases, with 20 bases between them. The CDR3 has 15 residues.

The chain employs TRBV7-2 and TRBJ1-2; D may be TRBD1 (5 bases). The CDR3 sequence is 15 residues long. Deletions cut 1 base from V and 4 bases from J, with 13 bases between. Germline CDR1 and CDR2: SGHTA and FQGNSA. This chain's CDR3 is CASSLDQSGSYGYTF. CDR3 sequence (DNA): TGTGCCAGCAGCTTAGATCAGTCAGGGAGCTATGGCTACACCTTC.

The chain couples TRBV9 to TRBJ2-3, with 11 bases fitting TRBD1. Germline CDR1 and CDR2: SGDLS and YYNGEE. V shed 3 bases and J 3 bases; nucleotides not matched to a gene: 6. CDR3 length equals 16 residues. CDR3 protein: CASSGVGTGGTDTQYF. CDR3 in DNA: TGTGCCAGCAGCGGAGTTGGGACAGGGGGAACAGATACGCAGTATTTT.

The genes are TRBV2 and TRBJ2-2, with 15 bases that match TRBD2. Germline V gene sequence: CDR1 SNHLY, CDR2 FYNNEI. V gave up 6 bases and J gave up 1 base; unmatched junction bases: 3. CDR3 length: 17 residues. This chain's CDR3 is CASRSGLAGGNTGELFF. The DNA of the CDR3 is TGTGCCAGCAGATCGGGACTAGCGGGGGGGAACACCGGGGAGCTGTTTTTT.

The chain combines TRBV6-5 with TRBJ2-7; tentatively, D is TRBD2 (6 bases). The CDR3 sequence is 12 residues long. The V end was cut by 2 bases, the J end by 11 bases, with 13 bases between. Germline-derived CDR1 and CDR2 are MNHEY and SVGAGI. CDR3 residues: CASSYGGESEYF. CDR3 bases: TGTGCCAGCAGTTACGGAGGGGAGTCGGAGTACTTC.

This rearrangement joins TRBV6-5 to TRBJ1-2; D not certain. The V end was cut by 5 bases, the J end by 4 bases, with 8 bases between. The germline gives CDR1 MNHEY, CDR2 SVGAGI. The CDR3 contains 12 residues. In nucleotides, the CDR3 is TGTGCCAGCAGTAAAGAGGGCTATGGCTACACCTTC. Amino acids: CASSKEGYGYTF.